The T cell receptor beta chain under discussion was sequenced for a study of tumour-infiltrating T cells in Burkitt lymphoma. In the study overall: Overall and progression-free survival were predicted by productive clonality.

Generated by immunoSEQ multiplex PCR, the TCRdb table keeps only in-frame clones and is missing some. The table records 15,000 to 20,000 clones, about 80% of them present only once. Germline V gene sequence: CDR1 MNHEY, CDR2 SVGAGI. V shed 4 bases and J shed 6 bases, with 10 bases lying between them. The CDR3 consists of 12 residues. The sequenced material came from tumor tissue. This chain connects TRBV6-5 to TRBJ2-7; TRBD2 is a possible D gene (6 bases). The clonotype originates from a human donor with diffuse large B-cell lymphoma. Here the CDR3 reads CASSWAGGEQYF. The CDR3 coding sequence is TGTGCCAGCAGTTGGGCCGGGGGCGAGCAGTACTTC.